The table lists the clone carrying this T cell receptor (beta chain) with many counts. Its antigen remains unknown. These data come from a study of T cell repertoires in cytomegalovirus infection. TCRdb analysed the reads with MiXCR anew, one entry per CDR3 protein. The top ten hold over 15% of the sample, which has a few hundred thousand distinct CDR3 sequences, almost 30% seen once. Germline CDR1 and CDR2: DFQATT and SNEGSKA (reference sequence). This CDR3 spans 17 amino acids. V lost 3 bases to trimming and J lost 3 bases; unmatched junction nucleotides: 14. The chain has TRBV20-1 and TRBJ1-2; 9 bases fit TRBD1. Sequenced here: cultured PBMCs, sampled from culture after CMV antigen stimulation. The receptor was derived from a human donor in good health (CMV status not recorded). Some clones in this sample may be carry-over from other donors' samples. DNA for the CDR3: TGCAGTGCTAGCCTAGTCGGCCGGCGGGACAGGGACTATGGCTACACCTTC. Amino acid sequence: CSASLVGRRDRDYGYTF.